A single T cell receptor beta chain is shown here with its context. Antigen unknown. One end of the junction varies from germline; a read error may be responsible. This record comes from a study of T cells in Graves' hyperthyroidism and ophthalmopathy. RNA transcripts were the template for amplifying TCR beta CDR3 regions. The primer set for the first-round RT-PCR of the TCR CDR3 was HTBI. TCRdb recomputed calls from the multiplex PCR reads with MiXCR, one row per CDR3 protein. The sample carries about 560,000 distinct CDR3 sequences, 15% to 20% recorded once. Findings and limits, study-wide: Blood also held most thyroid clonotypes expanded beyond 0.001.

This CDR3 comprises 22 residues. Germline V gives CDR1 SSHAT, CDR2 FNYEAQ (reference sequence). The clonotype originates from a woman aged 18 to 35 with Graves' hyperthyroidism. V is TRBV7-7 and J is TRBJ1-4; TRBD1 matches 9 bases. Sequencing used blood. CDR3 protein: CASSPNASGTGRTRATNEKLFF. Here the CDR3 DNA reads TGTGCTAGCAGCCCAAACGCATCCGGGACAGGGAGGACGAGGGCAACTAATGAAAAACTGTTTTTT.